This T cell receptor beta chain is drawn from a study of shared clonotypes between healthy human individuals. The V end lost 4 bases, the J end lost 2 bases, and 2 bases lay between the germline ends. CDR1 SGDLS and CDR2 YYNGEE come from the germline V gene. The CDR3 length is 11 residues. Using immunoSEQ multiplex PCR, the repertoire was profiled, and TCRdb retains in-frame clones only, with some absent. The sample records around 510,000 clones, 90% to 97% being singletons. The clonotype originates from a woman in her twenties or thirties in good health. The chain carries TRBV9 and TRBJ2-3; D ambiguous. The source material was naive CD4+ T cells sorted from blood. Subset noted: CD45RA+ positively selected. The CDR3 loop reads CASSHTDTQYF. CDR3 DNA sequence: TGTGCCAGCAGCCACACAGATACGCAGTATTTT.